These 29 T cell receptor beta chains came from one sample sequenced in a study of CD8 T cells in Susac syndrome. With random hexamers, about 0.45 to 1 ug RNA was reverse transcribed. Each CDR3 protein is one row after TCRdb ran MiXCR on the immunoSEQ multiplex PCR reads. This table holds a few hundred thousand distinct CDR3 sequences, approximately 85% found once. Sequencing was performed on CD8+ T cells from PBMCs. The receptors derive from a human donor with multiple sclerosis.

The chain recombines TRBV6-6 with TRBJ2-5; D might be TRBD2 (5 bases). V lost 7 bases to trimming and J lost 4 bases, with 16 bases between them. In germline, CDR1 is MNHNY, CDR2 SVGAGI (reference sequence). The CDR3 extends over 14 amino acids. CDR3: CASIGLPSAETQYF. CDR3 bases: TGTGCCAGCATCGGACTCCCATCGGCAGAGACCCAGTACTTC.

The V and J genes are TRBV12-3 or TRBV12-4 and TRBJ2-1; TRBD1 agrees at 11 bases. Unmatched junction bases numbered 5, after V lost 6 bases and J lost 7 bases. This CDR3 is built from 14 residues. CDR3 bases: TGTGCCAGCAGCCAAGGGACAGGGGGTAATGAGCAGTTCTTC. Translation gives CASSQGTGGNEQFF.

The V and J genes are TRBV20-1 and TRBJ2-1, with no clear D. Trimming took off 5 bases at V and 7 bases at J, with 18 bases between the two ends. The CDR3 extends over 14 amino acids. Germline values: CDR1 DFQATT, CDR2 SNEGSKA (reference sequence). The CDR3 nucleotides read TGCAGTGCTTATACAGACCCCGGTGGGAATGAGCAGTTCTTC. Translation gives CSAYTDPGGNEQFF.

This rearrangement joins TRBV27 to TRBJ1-1; 8 bases match TRBD1. V dropped 6 bases and J dropped 0; count of bases not matched to a gene: 6. CDR1 and CDR2 from the germline V gene are MNHEY and SMNVEV (reference sequence). There are 15 residues in the CDR3. CDR3 sequence (DNA): TGTGCCAGCAGAACAGGGGGGGGAATGAACACTGAAGCTTTCTTT. It specifies CASRTGGGMNTEAFF.

The V and J genes are TRBV5-1 and TRBJ2-5; D is uncertain. The germline V gene has CDR1 SGHRS and CDR2 YFSETQ. The CDR3 extends over 13 amino acids. V was trimmed by 0 bases and J by 4 bases, leaving 7 bases between them. The CDR3 nucleotides read TGCGCCAGCAGCTTGGTGGTCGGAGAGACCCAGTACTTC. Its protein is CASSLVVGETQYF.

The chain uses TRBV14 and TRBJ2-3, with TRBD1 matching over 9 bases. The CDR3 runs to 17 residues. Trimming cost V 0 bases and J 2 bases; bases outside gene matches: 6. Germline CDR1 is SGHDN and CDR2 is FVKESK. Here the CDR3 reads CASSQDRGQGITDTQYF. The CDR3 region has the DNA TGTGCCAGCAGCCAAGACCGAGGACAGGGGATCACAGATACGCAGTATTTT.

This chain links TRBV2 with TRBJ2-7, with 7 bases lining up with TRBD1. The V and J ends lost 6 bases and 2 bases, in that order; junction bases with no gene match: 10. The germline CDR1 and CDR2 sequences are SNHLY and FYNNEI. The CDR3 contains 15 residues. CDR3 region: CASRDPGQYPYEQYF. DNA for the CDR3: TGTGCCAGCAGAGATCCGGGACAGTATCCCTACGAGCAGTACTTC.

The genes are TRBV6-1 and TRBJ2-1; D is perhaps TRBD2 (6 bases). The CDR3 extends over 16 amino acids. V was cut by 2 bases and J by 2 bases, with 13 bases left in between. Germline V gives CDR1 MNHNS, CDR2 SASEGT. The CDR3 here is CASSEKAGGPYNEQFF. In DNA form, the CDR3 reads TGTGCCAGCAGTGAAAAGGCCGGGGGTCCCTACAATGAGCAGTTCTTC.

J is TRBJ1-2 and V is TRBV7-9; no clear D. CDR1 SEHNR and CDR2 FQNEAQ come from the germline V gene (reference sequence). The V end was cut by 1 base, the J end by 4 bases, with 19 bases between. The CDR3 spans 17 residues. The CDR3 here is CASSLEEGAQALYGYTF. CDR3 nucleotide sequence: TGTGCCAGCAGCTTAGAAGAGGGTGCCCAGGCACTCTATGGCTACACCTTC.

This clonotype was detected a few times. The CDR3 reads CASSLEASSYEQYF. As DNA, the CDR3 is TGTGCCAGCAGCTTAGAGGCCAGCTCCTACGAGCAGTACTTC. V and J are TRBV11-2 and TRBJ2-7; D is uncertain. Trimming stripped 0 bases from V and 0 bases from J, with 6 bases between. The CDR3 contains 14 residues. Germline assignment: CDR1 SGHAT and CDR2 FQNNGV.

The rearrangement uses TRBV11-2 and TRBJ2-5, with TRBD2 identical over 8 bases. The CDR3 sequence is 16 residues long. Per germline, CDR1 SGHAT and CDR2 FQNNGV. With 3 bases clipped from V and 5 bases from J, the junction kept 11 bases outside the gene matches. CDR3 nucleotides: TGTGCCAGCAGCTTGCCCGATTGGTTAGCGGGGGAGACCCAGTACTTC. It encodes CASSLPDWLAGETQYF.

The V gene is TRBV18, the J gene TRBJ1-1; D is unclear. The germline V gene has CDR1 KGHSH and CDR2 LQKENI. The V end lost 1 base, the J end lost 0 bases, and 15 bases lay between the germline ends. CDR3 length equals 17 residues. CDR3 bases: TGTGCCAGCTCACCACAGGGTATGAGGTTCATGAACACTGAAGCTTTCTTT. Its translation is CASSPQGMRFMNTEAFF.

The table lists this clonotype with a count of one. This chain uses TRBV29-1 with TRBJ2-1; D uncertain. V lost 0 bases, J lost 1 base, and 16 bases lay in between. The CDR3 totals 17 residues. CDR1 and CDR2 (germline): SQVTM, ANQGSEA. This CDR3 reads CSVEDRVRPPSYNEQFF. CDR3 DNA: TGCAGCGTTGAAGATCGGGTTCGACCGCCTTCCTACAATGAGCAGTTCTTC.

The chain employs TRBV29-1 and TRBJ1-2; D remains unclear. In germline, CDR1 is SQVTM, CDR2 ANQGSEA. This CDR3 region has 11 residues. With 3 bases removed from V and 1 base from J, the gap between germline ends came to 3 bases. The CDR3 DNA is TGCAGCGTTGACGGTAACTATGGCTACACCTTC. This encodes CSVDGNYGYTF. Supplemented by reference TRBV29-1 and TRBJ1-2, the full variable domain reads SAVISQKPSRDICQRGTSLTIQCQVDSQVTMMFWYRQQPGQSLTLIATANQGSEATYESGFVIDKFPISRPNLTFSTLTVSNMSPEDSSIYLCSVDGNYGYTFGSGTRLTVV.

This clonotype was picked up one time. The CDR3 sequence is CASSLRAGGSTDTQYF. CDR3 DNA sequence: TGTGCCAGCAGTTTACGAGCGGGGGGGAGCACAGATACGCAGTATTTT. This chain joins TRBV27 and TRBJ2-3; TRBD2 agrees at 10 bases. CDR3 length: 16 residues. Germline V gene sequence: CDR1 MNHEY, CDR2 SMNVEV (reference sequence). With V trimmed by 2 bases and J by 0 bases, 2 bases remained unmatched.

The chain has TRBV12-3 or TRBV12-4 and TRBJ2-2; D is perhaps TRBD1 (5 bases). V was cut by 3 bases and J by 7 bases, with 9 bases left in between. The CDR3 loop spans 13 amino acids. CDR3 region: CASSFGRVGELFF. The CDR3, as DNA: TGTGCCAGCAGTTTCGGCAGGGTCGGGGAGCTGTTTTTT.

The chain joins TRBV6-4 to TRBJ2-1, with 8 bases lining up with TRBD2. From germline, CDR1 is MRHNA and CDR2 SNTAGT. This CDR3 is built from 13 residues. J lost 15 bases, V lost 2 bases, and 9 bases had no gene match. CDR3 amino acids: CASSDTSSGSRFF. The CDR3 bases are TGTGCCAGCAGTGACACCTCAAGCGGGAGTAGGTTCTTC.

The V call is TRBV27, the J call TRBJ2-7; no reliable D call. The V end was cut by 8 bases, the J end by 2 bases, with 10 bases between. CDR3 size: 12 residues. In germline, CDR1 is MNHEY, CDR2 SMNVEV (reference sequence). In DNA form, the CDR3 reads TGTGCCAGCCTGAGCTTCCCCTACGAGCAGTACTTC. Its protein is CASLSFPYEQYF.

The chain joins TRBV5-6 to TRBJ2-3, with D possibly TRBD2 on 5 matching bases. Deletions cut 1 base from V and 2 bases from J, with 14 bases between. This CDR3 region has 16 residues. Germline lookup yields CDR1 SGHDT and CDR2 YYEEEE. The CDR3 nucleotides are TGTGCCAGCAGCTTGATAGTAGAGGGAGCCACAGATACGCAGTATTTT. It encodes CASSLIVEGATDTQYF.

J is TRBJ2-1 and V is TRBV28, with a tentative D call TRBD2 (6 bases). The CDR3 runs 14 residues. The V and J ends lost 8 bases and 4 bases respectively, with 15 bases between them. From germline, CDR1 is MDHEN and CDR2 SYDVKM. The CDR3 region is CASRQRVEYNEQFF. CDR3 nucleotides: TGTGCCAGCCGCCAGCGGGTGGAGTACAATGAGCAGTTCTTC. Filled out from reference TRBV28 and TRBJ2-1, the complete variable domain reads DVKVTQSSRYLVKRTGEKVFLECVQDMDHENMFWYRQDPGLGLRLIYFSYDVKMKEKGDIPEGYSVSREKKERFSLILESASTNQTSMYLCASRQRVEYNEQFFGPGTRLTVL.

The CDR3 sequence: CASSLLLGRDPPTYEQYF. Here the CDR3 DNA reads TGTGCCAGCAGCTTACTTTTGGGGCGGGATCCTCCCACCTACGAGCAGTACTTC. This chain links TRBV7-9 with TRBJ2-7, with D tentatively TRBD2 (6 bases). Germline values: CDR1 SEHNR, CDR2 FQNEAQ (reference sequence). Trimming took 2 bases from V and 2 from J, leaving 22 bases between them. This CDR3 has 18 residues.

This clonotype was found once. This chain links TRBV7-2 with TRBJ1-2; the D gene is possibly TRBD1 (6 bases). Per germline, CDR1 SGHTA and CDR2 FQGNSA. Trimming took off 3 bases at V and 4 bases at J, with 9 bases between the two ends. This CDR3 region has 13 residues. CDR3 in amino acids: CASSFLDSYGYTF. CDR3 sequence (DNA): TGTGCCAGCAGCTTCCTGGACAGCTATGGCTACACCTTC.

A few counts support this clonotype. V gene TRBV11-2 combines with J gene TRBJ2-3; 11 bases match TRBD2. V shed 4 bases, J shed 0 bases, and the junction held 6 bases outside the gene matches. Germline CDR1 is SGHAT and CDR2 is FQNNGV. The CDR3 is 17 amino acids. The CDR3 DNA follows: TGTGCCAGCAGCTATAGACTAGCGGGGCCTAGCACAGATACGCAGTATTTT. Its translation: CASSYRLAGPSTDTQYF.

This chain joins TRBV6-1 and TRBJ1-2; 8 bases agree with TRBD1. The V segment lost 6 bases and the J segment 5 bases; nucleotides outside the gene matches: 8. The germline gives CDR1 MNHNS, CDR2 SASEGT. CDR3 length: 14 residues. The CDR3 is CASREGQVRYGYTF. The CDR3 bases are TGTGCCAGCAGGGAGGGACAGGTCCGATATGGCTACACCTTC.

The V and J genes are TRBV27 and TRBJ1-1; D uncertain. V shed 3 bases and J shed 10 bases, with 12 bases lying between them. CDR3 length: 12 amino acids. CDR1 and CDR2 (germline): MNHEY, SMNVEV (reference sequence). CDR3 DNA sequence: TGTGCCAGCAGTTTGCCGGCAGCTCGAGCTTTCTTT. Residues: CASSLPAARAFF.

The gene calls are TRBV4-2 and TRBJ1-4; D is uncertain. The CDR3 sequence is 13 residues long. The germline V and J ends were trimmed by 1 base and 7 bases, with 7 bases remaining between them. CDR1 and CDR2 (germline): LGHNA, YNFKEQ. The DNA of the CDR3 is TGTGCCAGCAGCCAAGGGGTCAGTGAAAAACTGTTTTTT. As protein: CASSQGVSEKLFF.

J is TRBJ2-1 and V is TRBV9, with TRBD2 matching over 8 bases. The CDR3 covers 15 residues. The germline CDR1 and CDR2 sequences are SGDLS and YYNGEE. Unmatched junction bases numbered 6, after V lost 2 bases and J lost 5 bases. CDR3 in DNA: TGTGCCAGCAGCGTTGGGGGACTAGGGCACAATGAGCAGTTCTTC. The encoded protein is CASSVGGLGHNEQFF.

The genes are TRBV6-5 and TRBJ2-1; 10 bases match TRBD2. V dropped 5 bases and J dropped 4; count of bases not matched to a gene: 5. The CDR3 length is 15 residues. Germline loops: CDR1 MNHEY, CDR2 SVGAGI. CDR3 protein: CASSPISGRYNEQFF. CDR3 DNA: TGTGCCAGCAGTCCGATTAGCGGGAGGTACAATGAGCAGTTCTTC.

This clonotype was seen a single time. The chain links TRBV9 to TRBJ1-4; D remains unclear. The CDR3 runs to 18 residues. The V end was cut by 0 bases, the J end by 8 bases, with 23 bases between. Germline V lookup: CDR1 SGDLS, CDR2 YYNGEE. The CDR3 DNA follows: TGTGCCAGCAGCGTAGATCTCTTCGAGGGAAGGGAGGTGGAAAAACTGTTTTTT. It yields the protein CASSVDLFEGREVEKLFF.